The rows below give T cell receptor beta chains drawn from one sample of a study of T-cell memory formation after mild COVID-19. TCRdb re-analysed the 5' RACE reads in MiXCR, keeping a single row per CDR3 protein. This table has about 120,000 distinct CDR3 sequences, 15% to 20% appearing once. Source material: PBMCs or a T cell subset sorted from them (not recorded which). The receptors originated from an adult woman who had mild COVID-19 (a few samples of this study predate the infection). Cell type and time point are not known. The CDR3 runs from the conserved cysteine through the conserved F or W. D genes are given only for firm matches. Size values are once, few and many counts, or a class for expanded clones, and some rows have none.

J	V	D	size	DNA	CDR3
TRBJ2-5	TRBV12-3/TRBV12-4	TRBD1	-	TGTGCCAGCAGTTCCCTAAACAGGGGCCCCGAGACCCAGTACTTC	CASSSLNRGPETQYF
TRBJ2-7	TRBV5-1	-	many	TGCGCCAGCAGCCTAACCTACGAGCAGTACTTC	CASSLTYEQYF
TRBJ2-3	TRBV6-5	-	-	TGTGCCAGCAGGATGGGCTTACCTAGCACAGATACGCAGTATTTT	CASRMGLPSTDTQYF
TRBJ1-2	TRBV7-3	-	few	TGTGCCAGCAGCCCGACGGGAGCCCCCCCCTACACCTTC	CASSPTGAPPYTF
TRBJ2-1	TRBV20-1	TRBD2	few	TGCAGTGCGGAGCTAAGTCTAGCGGGTGAGCAGTTCTTC	CSAELSLAGEQFF
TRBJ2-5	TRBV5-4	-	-	TGTGCCAGCAGCCCGGGCAGGGTTGGGGAGACCCAGTACTTC	CASSPGRVGETQYF
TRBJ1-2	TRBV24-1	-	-	TGTGCCACCAGTGAGGCCAGGGGCGGGGGCGACACCTTC	CATSEARGGGDTF
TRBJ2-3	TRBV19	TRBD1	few	TGTGCCAGTAGTACTACAGGGGGCATGGCAGATACGCAGTATTTT	CASSTTGGMADTQYF
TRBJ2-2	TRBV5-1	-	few	TGCGCCAGCAGGGCGGACACCGGATACACCGGGGAGCTGTTTTTT	CASRADTGYTGELFF
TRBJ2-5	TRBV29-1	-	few	TGCAGCGTTGCGTGGAGGGATGGCCAGTACTTC	CSVAWRDGQYF
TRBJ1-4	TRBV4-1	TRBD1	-	TGCGCCAGCAGCGAAGTGCTGGACAGGCTTGAAAAACTGTTTTTT	CASSEVLDRLEKLFF
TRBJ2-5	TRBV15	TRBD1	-	TGTGCCACCAGCCCCAAAAACAGGGGGCAAGAGACCCAGTACTTC	CATSPKNRGQETQYF
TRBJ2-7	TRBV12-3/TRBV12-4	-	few	TGTGCCAGCAGTTTCCTAGCCTACGAGCAGTACTTC	CASSFLAYEQYF
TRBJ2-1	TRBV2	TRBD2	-	TGTGCCAGCAGTGATCTGCGGGAGAGGGAGCAGTTCTTC	CASSDLREREQFF
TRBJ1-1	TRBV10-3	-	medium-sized	TGTGCCATCAGTGAACCGGGGGAAGGAGCTTTCTTT	CAISEPGEGAFF
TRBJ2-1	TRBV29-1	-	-	TGCAGCGCCGAGGGGGGGAACCAAGCCCATGATGAGCAGTTCTTC	CSAEGGNQAHDEQFF
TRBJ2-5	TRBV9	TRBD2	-	TGTGCCAGCAGCGTAGGGGTGGGGGACTACCCTCACCAAGAGACCCAGTACTTC	CASSVGVGDYPHQETQYF
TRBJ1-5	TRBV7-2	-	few	TGTGCCAGCAGCGTACAGGCTAGCAATCAGCCCCAGCATTTT	CASSVQASNQPQHF
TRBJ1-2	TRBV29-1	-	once	TGCAGCGTTGAACTCCAGGGGAACAACTATGGCTACACCTTC	CSVELQGNNYGYTF
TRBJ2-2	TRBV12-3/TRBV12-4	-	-	TGTGCCAGCAGCCGCAGGGAAGTCGGGGAGCTGTTTTTT	CASSRREVGELFF
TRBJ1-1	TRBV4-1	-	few	TGCGCCAGCAGCCCCTACCCCGTAGTAACTGAAGCTTTCTTT	CASSPYPVVTEAFF
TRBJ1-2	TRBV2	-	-	TGTGCCAGCAGAACCAAACAGGGCTACTATGGCTACACCTTC	CASRTKQGYYGYTF
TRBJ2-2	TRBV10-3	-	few	TGTGCCATCAGTGAGGGAGGGACGACCGGGGAGCTGTTTTTT	CAISEGGTTGELFF
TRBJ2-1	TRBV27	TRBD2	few	TGTGCCAGCAGTTCACGACTAGCGGGAGTTCGAGAGCAGTTCTTC	CASSSRLAGVREQFF
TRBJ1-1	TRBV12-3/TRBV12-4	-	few	TGTGCCAGCAGTGGGGGACACCAGAACACTGAAGCTTTCTTT	CASSGGHQNTEAFF
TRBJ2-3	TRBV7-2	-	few	TGTGCCAGCAGCTTAGGACTCTTCCCCAACACAGATACGCAGTATTTT	CASSLGLFPNTDTQYF
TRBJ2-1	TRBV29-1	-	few	TGCAGCGCCGAGGGGGGCTCGATGGAGAATGAGCAGTTCTTC	CSAEGGSMENEQFF